This record covers a single TCR beta chain. This table comes from immunoSEQ multiplex PCR, and its TCRdb copy is limited to in-frame clones, with some not included. The sample shows 140,000 or so clones, over 85% of them seen only once. This sample is drawn from a study of blood T cell repertoires in COVID-19. Germline CDR1 reads MGHRA; CDR2 reads YSYEKL. The CDR3 runs to 14 residues. V lost 4 bases and J lost 5, with 12 bases in between. The sequence was obtained from a human donor in a cohort sampled during active COVID-19. Sequences were obtained from peripheral blood. This chain joins TRBV4-1 and TRBJ1-5, with a weak D call TRBD1 (5 bases). CDR3 bases: TGCGCCAGCAGCCTCAGGGTTTTGGATCAGCCCCAGCATTTT. Translating gives CASSLRVLDQPQHF.